This T cell receptor (beta chain) was identified during a study of blood T cells in healthy people across ages. Findings of the study overall: In long-lived donors, naive CD4+ cell counts and diversity exceeded those of aged donors.

Of note for this clonotype: Its antigen is unknown.

With a J-beta primer mix and a sample-barcoded 5' primer, a second PCR ran roughly 7 to 11 cycles. From each sample, at least 3 million paired-end reads containing CDR3 were obtained. From the 5' RACE reads, TCRdb called clonotypes with MiXCR, one entry per CDR3 protein. Counted here are over 950,000 distinct CDR3 sequences, around two fifths occurring once; the ten biggest clones make up about an eighth. Germline CDR1 and CDR2: SGHAT and FQDESV (reference sequence). The CDR3 runs to 11 residues. The ends were cut back, 7 bases at V and 4 bases at J, with 4 bases in the middle. The sequenced sample was blood. The V and J genes are TRBV11-1 and TRBJ2-2, with D unresolved. This receptor was taken from a man younger than 35 in good health. Here the CDR3 DNA reads TGTGCCAGCACTAGCACCGGGGAGCTGTTTTTT. It codes for CASTSTGELFF.